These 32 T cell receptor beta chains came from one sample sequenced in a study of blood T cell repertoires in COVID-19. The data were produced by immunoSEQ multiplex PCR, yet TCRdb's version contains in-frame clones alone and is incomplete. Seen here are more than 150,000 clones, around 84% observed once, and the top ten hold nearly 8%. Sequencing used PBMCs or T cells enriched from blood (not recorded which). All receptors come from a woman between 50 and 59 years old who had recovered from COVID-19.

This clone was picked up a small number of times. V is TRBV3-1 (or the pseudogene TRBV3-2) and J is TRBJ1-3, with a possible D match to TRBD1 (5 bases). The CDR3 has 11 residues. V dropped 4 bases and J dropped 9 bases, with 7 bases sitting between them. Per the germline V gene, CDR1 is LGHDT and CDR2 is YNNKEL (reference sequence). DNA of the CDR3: TGTGCCAGCAGCCCGGGGGGCACCATATATTTT. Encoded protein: CASSPGGTIYF.

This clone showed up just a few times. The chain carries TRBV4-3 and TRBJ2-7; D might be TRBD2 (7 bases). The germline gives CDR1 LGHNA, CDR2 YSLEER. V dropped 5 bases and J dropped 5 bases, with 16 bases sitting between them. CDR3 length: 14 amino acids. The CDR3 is CASSGGGEYDEQYF. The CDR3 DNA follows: TGCGCCAGCAGCGGAGGGGGGGAGTATGACGAGCAGTACTTC.

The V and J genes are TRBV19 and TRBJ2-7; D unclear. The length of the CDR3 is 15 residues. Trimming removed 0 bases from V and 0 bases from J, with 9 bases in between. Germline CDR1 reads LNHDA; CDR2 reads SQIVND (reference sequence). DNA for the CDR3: TGTGCCAGTAGTATAGAACCTACGAGCTCCTACGAGCAGTACTTC. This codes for CASSIEPTSSYEQYF.

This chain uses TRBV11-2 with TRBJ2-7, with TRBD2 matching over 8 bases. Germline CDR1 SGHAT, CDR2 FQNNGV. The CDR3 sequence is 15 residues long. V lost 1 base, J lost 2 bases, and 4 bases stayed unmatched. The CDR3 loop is CASSLAPTSAYEQYF. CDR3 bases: TGTGCCAGCAGCTTAGCTCCGACTAGCGCCTACGAGCAGTACTTC.

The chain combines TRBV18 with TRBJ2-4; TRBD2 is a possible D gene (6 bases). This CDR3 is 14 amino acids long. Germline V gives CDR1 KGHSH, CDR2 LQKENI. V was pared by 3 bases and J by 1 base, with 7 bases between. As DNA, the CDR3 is TGTGCCAGCTCACCCGCGGGGGCCAAAAACATTCAGTACTTC. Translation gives CASSPAGAKNIQYF.

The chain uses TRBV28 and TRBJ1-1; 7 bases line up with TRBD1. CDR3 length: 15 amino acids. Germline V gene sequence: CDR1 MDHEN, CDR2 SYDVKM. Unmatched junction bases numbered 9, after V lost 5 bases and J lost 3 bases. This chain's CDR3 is CASSEPGTVYTEAFF. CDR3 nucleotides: TGTGCCAGCAGTGAACCCGGGACAGTATACACTGAAGCTTTCTTT.

The chain's CDR3 is CASAKGGVSPYEQYF. As DNA, the CDR3 is TGTGCCAGTGCTAAGGGGGGGGTCTCACCTTACGAGCAGTACTTC. The rearrangement uses TRBV27 and TRBJ2-7; TRBD2 is a possible D gene (7 bases). CDR3 length: 15 residues. Germline V gene sequence: CDR1 MNHEY, CDR2 SMNVEV (reference sequence). V shed 9 bases and J shed 4 bases, with 22 bases lying between them.

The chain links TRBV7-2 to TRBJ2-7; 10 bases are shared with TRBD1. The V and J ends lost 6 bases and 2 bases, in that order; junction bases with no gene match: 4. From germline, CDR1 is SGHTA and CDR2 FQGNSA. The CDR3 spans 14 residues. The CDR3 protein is CASRSGQGPYEQYF. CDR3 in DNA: TGTGCCAGCAGATCGGGACAGGGGCCCTACGAGCAGTACTTC.

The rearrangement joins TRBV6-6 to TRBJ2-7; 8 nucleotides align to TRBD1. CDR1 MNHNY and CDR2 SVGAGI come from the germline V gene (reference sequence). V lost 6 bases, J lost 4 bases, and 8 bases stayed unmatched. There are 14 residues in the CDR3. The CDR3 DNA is TGTGCCAGCAGAAACGGACAGGGCCTGTACGAGCAGTACTTC. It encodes CASRNGQGLYEQYF.

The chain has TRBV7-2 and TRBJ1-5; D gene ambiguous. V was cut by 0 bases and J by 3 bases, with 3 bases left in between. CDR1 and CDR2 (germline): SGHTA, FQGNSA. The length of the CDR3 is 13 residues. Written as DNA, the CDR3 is TGTGCCAGCAGCTTAGCACTCAATCAGCCCCAGCATTTT. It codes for CASSLALNQPQHF.

DNA for the CDR3: TGTGCCAGCAGCCAAACCGGGAATAGTGGCTACACCTTC. It translates to CASSQTGNSGYTF. The chain carries TRBV3-1 (or the pseudogene TRBV3-2) and TRBJ1-2; D is ambiguous. V was clipped by 2 bases and J by 7 bases, with 11 bases between them. This CDR3 spans 13 amino acids. The germline gives CDR1 LGHDT, CDR2 YNNKEL (reference sequence).

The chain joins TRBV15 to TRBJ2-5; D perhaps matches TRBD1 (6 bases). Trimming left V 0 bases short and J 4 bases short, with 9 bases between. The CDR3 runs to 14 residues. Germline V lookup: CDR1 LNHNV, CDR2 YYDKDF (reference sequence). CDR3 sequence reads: CATSRDQGGETQYF. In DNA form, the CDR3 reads TGTGCCACCAGCAGAGATCAAGGGGGAGAGACCCAGTACTTC.

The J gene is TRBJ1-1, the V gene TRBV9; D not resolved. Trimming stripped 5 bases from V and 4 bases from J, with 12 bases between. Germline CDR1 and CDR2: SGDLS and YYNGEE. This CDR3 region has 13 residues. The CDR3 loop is CASSSWGGTEAFF. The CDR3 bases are TGTGCCAGCAGTTCCTGGGGAGGCACTGAAGCTTTCTTT. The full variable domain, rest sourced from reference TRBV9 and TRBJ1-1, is DSGVTQTPKHLITATGQRVTLRCSPRSGDLSVYWYQQSLDQGLQFLIQYYNGEERAKGNILERFSAQQFPDLHSELNLSSLELGDSALYFCASSSWGGTEAFFGQGTRLTVV.

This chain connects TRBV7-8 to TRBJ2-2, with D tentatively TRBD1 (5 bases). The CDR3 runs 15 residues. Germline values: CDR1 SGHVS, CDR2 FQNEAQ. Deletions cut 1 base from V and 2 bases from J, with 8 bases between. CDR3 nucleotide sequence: TGTGCCAGCAGCTTAGGCAGGGATAACACCGGGGAGCTGTTTTTT. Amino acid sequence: CASSLGRDNTGELFF.

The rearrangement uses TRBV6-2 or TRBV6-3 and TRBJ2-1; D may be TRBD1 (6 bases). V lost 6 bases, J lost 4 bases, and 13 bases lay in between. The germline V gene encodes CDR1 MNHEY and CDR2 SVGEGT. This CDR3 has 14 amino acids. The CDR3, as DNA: TGTGCCAGCAGCCGCGGACAGACGTACAATGAGCAGTTCTTC. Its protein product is CASSRGQTYNEQFF.

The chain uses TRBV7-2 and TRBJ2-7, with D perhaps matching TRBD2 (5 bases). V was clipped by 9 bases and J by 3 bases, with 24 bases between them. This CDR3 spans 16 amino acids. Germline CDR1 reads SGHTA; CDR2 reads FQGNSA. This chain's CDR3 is CARPIPQLVSIYEQYF. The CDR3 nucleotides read TGTGCCAGACCTATCCCCCAACTAGTATCAATCTACGAGCAGTACTTC.

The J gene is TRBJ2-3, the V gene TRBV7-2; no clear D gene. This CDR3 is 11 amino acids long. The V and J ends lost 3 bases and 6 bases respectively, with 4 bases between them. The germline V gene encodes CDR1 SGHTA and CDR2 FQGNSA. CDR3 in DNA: TGTGCCAGCAGCTTGGCCGATACGCAGTATTTT. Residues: CASSLADTQYF.

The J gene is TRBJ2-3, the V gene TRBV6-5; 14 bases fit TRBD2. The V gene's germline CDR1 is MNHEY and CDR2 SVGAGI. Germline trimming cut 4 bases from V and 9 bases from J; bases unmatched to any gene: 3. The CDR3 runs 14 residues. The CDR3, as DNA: TGTGCCAGCAGTTTTGGACTAGCGGGGGGAACGCAGTATTTT. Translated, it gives CASSFGLAGGTQYF.

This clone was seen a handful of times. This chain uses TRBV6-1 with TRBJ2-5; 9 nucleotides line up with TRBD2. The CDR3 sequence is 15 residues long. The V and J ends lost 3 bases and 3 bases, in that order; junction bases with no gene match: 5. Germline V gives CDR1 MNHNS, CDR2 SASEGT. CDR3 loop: CASSESGGMKETQYF. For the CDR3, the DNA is TGTGCCAGCAGTGAGAGCGGGGGGATGAAAGAGACCCAGTACTTC.

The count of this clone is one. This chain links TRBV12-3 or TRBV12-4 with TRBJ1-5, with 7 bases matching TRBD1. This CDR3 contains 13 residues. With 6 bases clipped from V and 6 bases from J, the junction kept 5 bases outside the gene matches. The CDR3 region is CASRMTGLQPQHF. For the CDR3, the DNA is TGTGCCAGCAGGATGACAGGGCTTCAGCCCCAGCATTTT.

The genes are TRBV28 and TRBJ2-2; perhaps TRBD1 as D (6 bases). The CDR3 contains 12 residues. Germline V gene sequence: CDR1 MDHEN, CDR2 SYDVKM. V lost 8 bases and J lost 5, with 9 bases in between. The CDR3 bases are TGTGCCAGCTGGGGGCGAACCGGGGAGCTGTTTTTT. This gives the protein CASWGRTGELFF.

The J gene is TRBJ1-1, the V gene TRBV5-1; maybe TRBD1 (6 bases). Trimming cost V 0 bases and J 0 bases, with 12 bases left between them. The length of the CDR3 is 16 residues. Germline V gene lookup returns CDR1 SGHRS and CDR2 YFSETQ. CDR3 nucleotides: TGCGCCAGCAGCTTGGTTGGGACAATTATGAACACTGAAGCTTTCTTT. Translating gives CASSLVGTIMNTEAFF.

CDR3 sequence: CASSLSGGTQYF. CDR3 DNA sequence: TGTGCCAGCAGCCTTAGCGGGGGGACGCAGTATTTT. The chain combines TRBV12-3 or TRBV12-4 with TRBJ2-3, with 10 bases aligning to TRBD2. The CDR3 is made up of 12 amino acids. The ends lost 6 bases at V and 9 bases at J; junction bases unmatched: 3.

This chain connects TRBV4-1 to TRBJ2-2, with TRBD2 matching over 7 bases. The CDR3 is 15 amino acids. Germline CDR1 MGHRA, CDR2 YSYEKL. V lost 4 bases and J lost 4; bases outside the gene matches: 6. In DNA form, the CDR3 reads TGCGCCAGCAGCCCGGGGAGGGCCGGCACCGGGGAGCTGTTTTTT. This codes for CASSPGRAGTGELFF.

The CDR3 nucleotides read TGTGCCAGCAGCTTTCGAACAGGGGGTCCCTATGGCTACACCTTC. Translation: CASSFRTGGPYGYTF. The chain employs TRBV3-1 (or the pseudogene TRBV3-2) and TRBJ1-2; 8 nucleotides line up with TRBD1. CDR1 LGHDT and CDR2 YNNKEL come from the germline V gene (reference sequence). The CDR3 totals 15 residues. V lost 5 bases, J lost 4 bases, and 9 bases stayed unmatched.

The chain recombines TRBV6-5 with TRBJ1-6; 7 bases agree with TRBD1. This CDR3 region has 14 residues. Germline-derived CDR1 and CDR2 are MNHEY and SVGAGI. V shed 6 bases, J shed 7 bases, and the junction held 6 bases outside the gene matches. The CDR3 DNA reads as TGTGCCAGCAGCGACAGGGTTGGCAATTCACCCCTCCACTTT. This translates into CASSDRVGNSPLHF.

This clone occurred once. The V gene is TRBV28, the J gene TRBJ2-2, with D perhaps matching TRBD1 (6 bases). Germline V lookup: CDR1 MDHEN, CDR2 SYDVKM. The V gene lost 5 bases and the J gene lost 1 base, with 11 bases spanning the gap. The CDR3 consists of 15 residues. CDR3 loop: CASSPQGLNTGELFF. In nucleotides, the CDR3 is TGTGCCAGCAGTCCCCAGGGGTTGAACACCGGGGAGCTGTTTTTT.

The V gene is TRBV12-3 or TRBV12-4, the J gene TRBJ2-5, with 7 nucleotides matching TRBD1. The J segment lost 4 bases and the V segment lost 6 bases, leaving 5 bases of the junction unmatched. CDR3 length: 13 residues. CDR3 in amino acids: CASRGTGVETQYF. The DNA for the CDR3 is TGTGCCAGCAGGGGAACAGGGGTAGAGACCCAGTACTTC.

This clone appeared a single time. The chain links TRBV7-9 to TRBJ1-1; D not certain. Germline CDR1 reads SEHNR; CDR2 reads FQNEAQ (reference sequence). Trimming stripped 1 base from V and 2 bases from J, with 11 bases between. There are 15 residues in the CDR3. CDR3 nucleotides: TGTGCCAGCAGCTTAGGGGCAGAGAGTAACACTGAAGCTTTCTTT. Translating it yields CASSLGAESNTEAFF.

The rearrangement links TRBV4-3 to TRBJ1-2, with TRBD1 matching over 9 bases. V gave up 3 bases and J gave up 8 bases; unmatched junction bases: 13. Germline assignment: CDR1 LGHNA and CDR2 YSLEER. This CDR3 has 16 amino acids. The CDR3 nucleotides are TGCGCCAGCAGCCAGGAACGGACAGGGGCTTTAAGGGGCTACACCTTC. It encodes CASSQERTGALRGYTF.

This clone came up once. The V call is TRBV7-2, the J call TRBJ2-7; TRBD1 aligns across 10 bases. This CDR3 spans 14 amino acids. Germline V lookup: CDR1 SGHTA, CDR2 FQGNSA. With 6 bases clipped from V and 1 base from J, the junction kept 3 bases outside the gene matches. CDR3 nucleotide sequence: TGTGCCAGCAGTTGGACAGGGGGTTCCTACGAGCAGTACTTC. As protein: CASSWTGGSYEQYF.

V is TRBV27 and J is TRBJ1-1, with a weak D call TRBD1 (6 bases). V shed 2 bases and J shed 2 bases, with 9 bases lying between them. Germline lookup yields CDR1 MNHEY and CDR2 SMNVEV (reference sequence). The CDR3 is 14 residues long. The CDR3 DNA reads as TGTGCCAGCAGTTTAGCACAGGGTAACACTGAAGCTTTCTTT. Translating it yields CASSLAQGNTEAFF.